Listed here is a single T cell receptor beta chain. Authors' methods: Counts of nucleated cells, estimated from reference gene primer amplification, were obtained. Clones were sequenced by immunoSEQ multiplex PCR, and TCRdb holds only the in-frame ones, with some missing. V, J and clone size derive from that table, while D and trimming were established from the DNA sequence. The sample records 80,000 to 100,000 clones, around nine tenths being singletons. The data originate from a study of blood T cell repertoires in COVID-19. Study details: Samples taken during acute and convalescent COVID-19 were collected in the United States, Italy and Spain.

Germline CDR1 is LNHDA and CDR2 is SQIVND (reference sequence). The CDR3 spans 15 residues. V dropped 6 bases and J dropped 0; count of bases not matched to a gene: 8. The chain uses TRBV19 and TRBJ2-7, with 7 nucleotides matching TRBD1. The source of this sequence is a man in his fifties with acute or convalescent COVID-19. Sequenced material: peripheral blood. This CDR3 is CASSDPGQLSYEQYF. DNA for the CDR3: TGTGCCAGTAGCGACCCGGGACAGCTCTCCTACGAGCAGTACTTC.